The text below deals with one T cell receptor (beta chain). What it binds is unknown. In the original analysis: Filtering differed, since immunoSEQ gave only junction sequences and no quality scores. Here immunoSEQ multiplex PCR was the method, and the copy in TCRdb shows in-frame clones only, minus some. V and J calls and clone size come straight from that table; D and trimming were deduced from the DNA. The sample carries approximately 2,300,000 clones, around 93% recorded once. Germline assignment: CDR1 LNHNV and CDR2 YYDKDF (reference sequence). The CDR3 has 17 residues. The V and J ends lost 1 base and 5 bases, in that order; junction bases with no gene match: 11. This record comes from a study of shared clonotypes between healthy human individuals. Study observations and caveats: The low donor count limited represented genetic and exposure-history diversity.

V usage is TRBV15 and J usage is TRBJ2-5; 9 nucleotides agree with TRBD2. Sequencing was carried out using naive CD4+ T cells from PBMCs. Subset here: CD45RA+ positively selected. This clonotype was sampled from a man between 18 and 29 years old in good health. Some clones in this sample may be carry-over from other donors' samples. CDR3 loop: CATSRGERLADLETQYF. The CDR3 region has the DNA TGTGCCACCAGCAGAGGGGAACGACTAGCGGATTTGGAGACCCAGTACTTC.